This entry lists 15 T cell receptor beta chains sequenced from one sample in a study of blood T cell repertoires in COVID-19. TCRdb's copy holds only in-frame clones and misses some; the assay was immunoSEQ multiplex PCR. Of around 300,000 clones in the sample, 90% are singletons; the top ten hold about 1.7%. Sequences were obtained from PBMCs or T cells enriched from blood (not recorded which). Receptor source: a woman aged 18 to 35 with acute COVID-19.

J is TRBJ1-5 and V is TRBV30, with D perhaps TRBD1 (5 bases). Germline CDR1 reads GTSNPN; CDR2 reads SVGIG (reference sequence). The CDR3 is made up of 14 amino acids. Trimming stripped 0 bases from V and 4 bases from J, with 10 bases between. The CDR3 spells CAWSVGQFNQPQHF. The CDR3 DNA reads TGTGCCTGGAGTGTGGGGCAGTTTAATCAGCCCCAGCATTTT. The variable domain in full, with the rest retrieved from reference TRBV30 and TRBJ1-5, is SQTIHQWPATLVQPVGSPLSLECTVEGTSNPNLYWYRQAAGRGLQLLFYSVGIGQISSEVPQNLSASRPQDRQFILSSKKLLLSDSGFYLCAWSVGQFNQPQHFGDGTRLSIL.

The chain uses TRBV15 and TRBJ2-7, with 9 bases lining up with TRBD1. Trimming removed 1 base from V and 12 bases from J; junction bases left unmatched: 16. This CDR3 is 16 amino acids long. Germline V gives CDR1 LNHNV, CDR2 YYDKDF (reference sequence). The CDR3: CATSRGRDRGGYVSYF. The CDR3 coding sequence is TGTGCCACCAGCAGAGGACGCGACAGGGGGGGTTATGTGTCGTACTTC.

The V gene is TRBV28, the J gene TRBJ1-2; TRBD1 matches at 8 bases. Trimming cost V 5 bases and J 4 bases; bases outside gene matches: 3. This CDR3 contains 13 residues. Germline values: CDR1 MDHEN, CDR2 SYDVKM. CDR3 nucleotides: TGTGCCAGCAGTATCAGGGGGCCCTATGGCTACACCTTC. Its protein is CASSIRGPYGYTF.

This clone was seen just once. The rearrangement joins TRBV29-1 to TRBJ2-1; the match to TRBD1 covers 8 bases. With 4 bases clipped from V and 3 bases from J, the junction kept 5 bases outside the gene matches. The CDR3 is 14 residues long. CDR1 and CDR2 (germline): SQVTM, ANQGSEA. The chain's CDR3 is CSVGRTGSYNEQFF. The DNA for the CDR3 is TGCAGCGTTGGTAGGACAGGGAGCTACAATGAGCAGTTCTTC.

The CDR3: CASSSRDAATYEQYF. The CDR3 DNA reads as TGTGCCAGCAGCTCTCGCGACGCGGCGACCTACGAGCAGTACTTC. The chain couples TRBV7-8 to TRBJ2-7, with unresolved D. Germline-derived CDR1 and CDR2 are SGHVS and FQNEAQ. This CDR3 region has 15 residues. The V end lost 4 bases, the J end lost 2 bases, and 15 bases lay between the germline ends.

The chain joins TRBV19 to TRBJ2-7, with 7 bases matching TRBD1. Germline V gene sequence: CDR1 LNHDA, CDR2 SQIVND (reference sequence). V lost 10 bases to trimming and J lost 2 bases; unmatched junction nucleotides: 8. This CDR3 comprises 13 residues. The CDR3 region has the DNA TGTGCCACCTCCCCCGGGACAGCCTACGAGCAGTACTTC. Amino acid sequence: CATSPGTAYEQYF.

This clone was detected only once. The chain is built from TRBV28 and TRBJ2-1; 7 bases line up with TRBD2. The V and J ends lost 4 bases and 5 bases, in that order; junction bases with no gene match: 8. The V gene's germline CDR1 is MDHEN and CDR2 SYDVKM. This CDR3 is built from 15 residues. The DNA of the CDR3 is TGTGCCAGCAGTTCCATTCAGCGGGGTAACAATGAGCAGTTCTTC. Translated: CASSSIQRGNNEQFF.

V gene TRBV4-1 combines with J gene TRBJ2-7, with TRBD2 matching 9 bases. J was trimmed by 4 bases and V by 0 bases; bases with no gene match: 4. Germline loops: CDR1 MGHRA, CDR2 YSYEKL. CDR3 length: 15 residues. CDR3 sequence: CASSQEGLAAYEQYF. As DNA, the CDR3 is TGCGCCAGCAGCCAAGAGGGACTAGCTGCTTACGAGCAGTACTTC.

The chain couples TRBV11-2 to TRBJ2-2, with 8 bases that match TRBD1. Germline V CDR1 and CDR2: SGHAT, FQNNGV. After removal of 1 base from V and 6 bases from J, the junction contained 4 bases not matched to a gene. CDR3 length: 15 residues. As DNA, the CDR3 is TGTGCCAGCAGCTTAGGGACAGGGAGGCCCGGGGAGCTGTTTTTT. It specifies CASSLGTGRPGELFF.

The chain is built from TRBV2 and TRBJ2-1, with 11 positions matching TRBD2. Unmatched junction bases numbered 12, after V lost 6 bases and J lost 11 bases. CDR3 length: 15 residues. Looked up from germline, CDR1 is SNHLY and CDR2 is FYNNEI. Here the CDR3 DNA reads TGTGCCAGCAGAGAGGGACTAGCGGAGTCCCTCCAGCAGTTCTTC. Protein product: CASREGLAESLQQFF. Full variable domain (outside the CDR3, taken from reference TRBV2 and TRBJ2-1): EPEVTQTPSHQVTQMGQEVILRCVPISNHLYFYWYRQILGQKVEFLVSFYNNEISEKSEIFDDQFSVERPDGSNFTLKIRSTKLEDSAMYFCASREGLAESLQQFFGPGTRLTVL.

This chain uses TRBV6-5 with TRBJ2-7; TRBD1 agrees at 7 bases. V was clipped by 6 bases and J by 5 bases; unmatched bases: 10. The CDR3 is 14 residues long. Germline loops: CDR1 MNHEY, CDR2 SVGAGI. DNA of the CDR3: TGTGCCAGCAGCAAACCGACAGGGACCCACGAGCAGTACTTC. Protein: CASSKPTGTHEQYF.

The V call is TRBV4-1, the J call TRBJ1-3; D call uncertain. The germline CDR1 and CDR2 sequences are MGHRA and YSYEKL. V dropped 1 base and J dropped 4 bases, with 8 bases sitting between them. The length of the CDR3 is 14 residues. The CDR3 here is CASSQAGRGNTIYF. CDR3 nucleotide sequence: TGCGCCAGCAGCCAAGCCGGCAGGGGAAACACCATATATTTT.

Concerning this clone itself: Mismatch with germline at one junction end may stem from a read error. This chain links TRBV28 with TRBJ2-7; TRBD1 might be the D (6 bases). This CDR3 comprises 12 residues. CDR1 and CDR2 (germline): MDHEN, SYDVKM. Written as DNA, the CDR3 is TGTGCGAGCAACAGGGTCGGGTACGAGCAGTACTTC. This sequence encodes CASNRVGYEQYF. Drawing the rest from reference TRBV28 and TRBJ2-7, the complete variable domain is DVKVTQSSRYLVKRTGEKVFLECVQDMDHENMFWYRQDPGLGLRLIYFSYDVKMKEKGDIPEGYSVSREKKERFSLILESASTNQTSMYLCASNRVGYEQYFGPGTRLTVT.

The CDR3 region has the DNA TGTGCCAGCAGCTTCGACTCGCCCGGGGAGCTGTTTTTT. It specifies CASSFDSPGELFF. This rearrangement joins TRBV11-3 to TRBJ2-2; D is undetermined. Germline CDR1 SGHNT, CDR2 YENEEA. Trimming stripped 3 bases from V and 6 bases from J, with 8 bases between. The CDR3 runs 13 residues.

This clone was seen a handful of times. This sequence joins TRBV5-4 and TRBJ2-5; the match to TRBD1 covers 9 bases. The V segment lost 6 bases and the J segment 6 bases; nucleotides outside the gene matches: 12. CDR1 and CDR2 (germline): SGHNT, YYREEE (reference sequence). This CDR3 spans 15 amino acids. CDR3 sequence (DNA): TGTGCCAGCACCATGGGCGGGACAGGGATGCAGACCCAGTACTTC. The encoded protein is CASTMGGTGMQTQYF.